What follows are 10 T cell receptor beta chains derived from one specimen sequenced in a study of shared clonotypes between healthy human individuals. The repertoire was sequenced with immunoSEQ multiplex PCR; TCRdb's copy has only in-frame clones and lacks some. The sample has under 1,900,000 clones; approximately 98.5% are singletons. The source material was naive CD4+ T cells sorted from blood. Subset reported: CD45RA+ positively selected. The receptors were sampled from a man aged 25-45 years in good health.

This chain uses TRBV7-9 with TRBJ2-7; D remains ambiguous. The length of the CDR3 is 13 residues. From germline, CDR1 is SEHNR and CDR2 FQNEAQ (reference sequence). Trimming removed 6 bases from V and 3 bases from J, with 12 bases in between. CDR3 nucleotide sequence: TGTGCCAGCAGAAGTCCCTTAGACTACGAGCAGTACTTC. Amino acids: CASRSPLDYEQYF.

The rearrangement uses TRBV11-2 and TRBJ2-2; TRBD2 agrees at 11 bases. Unmatched junction bases numbered 6, after V lost 4 bases and J lost 2 bases. The CDR3 extends over 17 amino acids. Per germline, CDR1 SGHAT and CDR2 FQNNGV. In DNA form, the CDR3 reads TGTGCCAGCAGCTACCCAACTAGCGGGAGTAACACCGGGGAGCTGTTTTTT. Protein sequence: CASSYPTSGSNTGELFF.

The chain combines TRBV5-1 with TRBJ2-1; 7 nucleotides align to TRBD2. The CDR3 loop spans 15 amino acids. CDR1 is SGHRS, CDR2 YFSETQ, per germline. V shed 3 bases, J shed 4 bases, and the junction held 7 bases outside the gene matches. The CDR3 spells CASSSGTTYYNEQFF. For the CDR3, the DNA is TGCGCCAGCAGCTCGGGGACTACCTATTACAATGAGCAGTTCTTC.

A word on this clone: At the DNA level, this CDR3 is encoded by other sequences in the same sample as well. The chain employs TRBV9 and TRBJ2-7; D unclear. Looked up from germline, CDR1 is SGDLS and CDR2 is YYNGEE. Trimming removed 0 bases at V and 1 base at J, with 5 bases between. The CDR3 length is 13 residues. CDR3 sequence reads: CASSVEPSYEQYF. DNA for the CDR3: TGTGCCAGCAGCGTAGAGCCGTCCTACGAGCAGTACTTC.

This rearrangement joins TRBV2 to TRBJ2-1; tentative D call: TRBD1 (6 bases). CDR1 and CDR2 from the germline V gene are SNHLY and FYNNEI. The length of the CDR3 is 14 residues. Trimming pared 1 base from V and 7 bases from J, leaving 11 bases between. Here the CDR3 reads CASSEVDQGNEQFF. CDR3 bases: TGTGCCAGCAGTGAAGTTGATCAGGGGAATGAGCAGTTCTTC.

This chain joins TRBV2 and TRBJ1-2; maybe TRBD1 (5 bases). The CDR3 is 13 amino acids. The germline V and J ends were trimmed by 6 bases and 4 bases, with 12 bases remaining between them. Germline lookup yields CDR1 SNHLY and CDR2 FYNNEI. The CDR3 reads CASRRQLAYGYTF. Written as DNA, the CDR3 is TGTGCCAGCAGGAGACAGTTGGCCTATGGCTACACCTTC.

V is TRBV18 and J is TRBJ1-5; D perhaps matches TRBD1 (5 bases). Trimming cost V 3 bases and J 0 bases, with 12 bases left between them. Germline V CDR1 and CDR2: KGHSH, LQKENI. The CDR3 covers 16 residues. CDR3 sequence: CASSPLGQSSNQPQHF. The CDR3 DNA sequence: TGTGCCAGCTCACCCTTGGGGCAGTCTAGCAATCAGCCCCAGCATTTT. Looking up the rest from reference TRBV18 and TRBJ1-5 gives the full variable domain: NAGVMQNPRHLVRRRGQEARLRCSPMKGHSHVYWYRQLPEEGLKFMVYLQKENIIDESGMPKERFSAEFPKEGPSILRIQQVVRGDSAAYFCASSPLGQSSNQPQHFGDGTRLSIL.

The chain combines TRBV7-6 with TRBJ1-3, with D uncertain. The V end was cut by 4 bases, the J end by 2 bases, with 15 bases between. Germline CDR1 is SGHVS and CDR2 is FNYEAQ. The CDR3 is made up of 16 amino acids. For the CDR3, the DNA is TGTGCCAGCAGCTATGACCCAGCGGGCGCTGGAAACACCATATATTTT. Translating it yields CASSYDPAGAGNTIYF.

This rearrangement joins TRBV14 to TRBJ2-7; D is perhaps TRBD2 (6 bases). Trimming pared 3 bases from V and 2 bases from J, leaving 8 bases between. Germline CDR1 reads SGHDN; CDR2 reads FVKESK. This CDR3 contains 13 residues. CDR3 in amino acids: CASSHGLPYEQYF. In nucleotides, the CDR3 is TGTGCCAGCAGCCACGGACTACCCTACGAGCAGTACTTC. The full variable domain, completed using reference TRBV14 and TRBJ2-7, is EAGVTQFPSHSVIEKGQTVTLRCDPISGHDNLYWYRRVMGKEIKFLLHFVKESKQDESGMPNNRFLAERTGGTYSTLKVQPAELEDSGVYFCASSHGLPYEQYFGPGTRLTVT.

The chain recombines TRBV7-2 with TRBJ2-2, with 10 positions matching TRBD2. J was trimmed by 5 bases and V by 3 bases; bases with no gene match: 6. Per germline, CDR1 SGHTA and CDR2 FQGNSA. This CDR3 is built from 16 residues. CDR3 in amino acids: CASSFYSGRRTGELFF. CDR3 in DNA: TGTGCCAGCAGCTTTTATAGCGGGAGGCGAACCGGGGAGCTGTTTTTT. The full variable domain, rest sourced from reference TRBV7-2 and TRBJ2-2, is GAGVSQSPSNKVTEKGKDVELRCDPISGHTALYWYRQSLGQGLEFLIYFQGNSAPDKSGLPSDRFSAERTGGSVSTLTIQRTQQEDSAVYLCASSFYSGRRTGELFFGEGSRLTVL.